These 21 T cell receptor beta chains were all obtained from the same sample, sequenced in a study of T-cell memory formation after mild COVID-19. TCRdb ran MiXCR on the 5' RACE reads and lists one entry per CDR3 protein. Here the sample spans around 35,000 distinct CDR3 sequences, 7% to 8% being singletons. Sequenced sample: PBMCs or a T cell subset sorted from them (not recorded which). These receptors were collected from a man younger than 35 who had mild COVID-19 (a few samples of this study predate the infection). Cell type and time point are not known.

This clonotype has ten or more counts. This chain uses TRBV7-3 with TRBJ2-3; D is possibly TRBD1 (5 bases). V was shortened by 5 bases and J by 6 bases, with 18 bases between the two germline ends. The CDR3 has 15 amino acids. Germline V gene data show CDR1 as SGHTA and CDR2 as FQGTGA. The CDR3 DNA reads as TGTGCCAGCAGCCCATCAGGGTCGTTCGGGGATACGCAGTATTTT. This encodes CASSPSGSFGDTQYF. Variable domain in full (rest from reference TRBV7-3 and TRBJ2-3): GAGVSQTPSNKVTEKGKYVELRCDPISGHTALYWYRQSLGQGPEFLIYFQGTGAADDSGLPNDRFFAVRPEGSVSTLKIQRTERGDSAVYLCASSPSGSFGDTQYFGPGTRLTVL.

This clonotype is a singleton in its sample. The rearrangement joins TRBV28 to TRBJ2-1; D is undetermined. CDR3 size: 15 residues. Germline V gene sequence: CDR1 MDHEN, CDR2 SYDVKM. Trimming cost V 3 bases and J 2 bases, with 11 bases left between them. The chain's CDR3 is CASSFLTPAYNEQFF. The CDR3 DNA follows: TGTGCCAGCAGTTTCTTGACTCCTGCCTACAATGAGCAGTTCTTC.

CDR3 in amino acids: CSVAAVSNQPQHF. The CDR3 nucleotides read TGCAGCGTTGCCGCAGTTAGCAATCAGCCCCAGCATTTT. The chain has TRBV29-1 and TRBJ1-5; D not certain. The CDR3 spans 13 residues. Germline lookup yields CDR1 SQVTM and CDR2 ANQGSEA. V was cut by 4 bases and J by 0 bases, with 7 bases left in between.

At least ten counts were recorded for this clonotype. The J gene is TRBJ2-5, the V gene TRBV12-3 or TRBV12-4; 8 nucleotides match TRBD1. Trimming at V came to 3 bases and at J to 4 bases, leaving 4 bases not matched to a gene. There are 14 residues in the CDR3. The CDR3 DNA follows: TGTGCCAGCAGTTTCAGGGGGCAGAGAGAGACCCAGTACTTC. Translation gives CASSFRGQRETQYF.

In its sample, this clonotype was seen many times. V and J are TRBV5-1 and TRBJ1-6; 9 bases are a match to TRBD1. With V trimmed by 4 bases and J by 9 bases, 8 bases remained unmatched. This CDR3 has 15 residues. The germline gives CDR1 SGHRS, CDR2 YFSETQ. The CDR3 DNA reads TGCGCCAGCAGCGACCGAACAGGGGGCGTTTCACCCCTCCACTTT. Translation gives CASSDRTGGVSPLHF.

At least ten counts were recorded for this clonotype. V usage is TRBV7-3 and J usage is TRBJ2-5; 13 nucleotides agree with TRBD2. This CDR3 has 14 residues. The J segment lost 5 bases and the V segment lost 4 bases, leaving 1 base of the junction unmatched. Looked up from germline, CDR1 is SGHTA and CDR2 is FQGTGA. In nucleotides, the CDR3 is TGTGCCAGCAGCTCGGGACTAGCGGGGGAGACCCAGTACTTC. Residues: CASSSGLAGETQYF.

Remarks on this clonotype: This clone may be a read error of a much larger clone one base away. V usage is TRBV12-3 or TRBV12-4 and J usage is TRBJ2-2, with TRBD2 identical over 7 bases. The CDR3 is 17 residues long. The CDR3 loop reads CASSFTRRGGITGELIF. In DNA form, the CDR3 reads TGTGCCAGCAGTTTCACTCGAAGGGGAGGGATCACCGGGGAGCTGATTTTT.

The table lists this clonotype with a few counts. The V call is TRBV10-3, the J call TRBJ2-2; 9 bases are shared with TRBD1. This CDR3 is 15 amino acids long. V lost 9 bases to trimming and J lost 11 bases; unmatched junction nucleotides: 16. Germline assignment: CDR1 ENHRY and CDR2 SYGVKD. CDR3 in amino acids: CAIDSPGQGTNELFF. In DNA form, the CDR3 reads TGTGCCATAGACAGCCCGGGACAGGGAACGAACGAGCTGTTTTTT.

In its sample, this clonotype was seen many times. V and J are TRBV11-2 and TRBJ2-4; 11 nucleotides match TRBD2. Germline values: CDR1 SGHAT, CDR2 FQNNGV. This CDR3 is 15 amino acids long. V lost 5 bases to trimming and J lost 9 bases; unmatched junction nucleotides: 9. CDR3 bases: TGTGCCAGCAGCGAAAATAGCGGGGGGGTCGGCATTCAGTACTTC. This translates into CASSENSGGVGIQYF. The whole variable domain, remainder taken from reference TRBV11-2 and TRBJ2-4, is EAGVAQSPRYKIIEKRQSVAFWCNPISGHATLYWYQQILGQGPKLLIQFQNNGVVDDSQLPKDRFSAERLKGVDSTLKIQPAKLEDSAVYLCASSENSGGVGIQYFGAGTRLSVL.

This clonotype was seen many times. The chain links TRBV18 to TRBJ2-5; no reliable D call. CDR1 is KGHSH, CDR2 LQKENI, per germline. Trimming took 3 bases from V and 7 from J, leaving 18 bases between them. This CDR3 is built from 15 residues. The CDR3 reads CASSPGQNALATQYF. The CDR3 DNA follows: TGTGCCAGCTCACCGGGCCAAAACGCTCTGGCGACCCAGTACTTC.

This clonotype was picked up a small number of times. This sequence joins TRBV6-2 or TRBV6-3 and TRBJ1-2; 9 bases agree with TRBD1. CDR3 length: 17 residues. The germline V gene has CDR1 MNHEY and CDR2 SVGEGT. Unmatched junction bases numbered 17, after V lost 8 bases and J lost 4 bases. CDR3 sequence reads: CASGQQGAPDFIYGYTF. The CDR3 DNA follows: TGTGCCAGCGGACAACAGGGGGCCCCGGATTTCATCTATGGCTACACCTTC.

This clonotype was recorded many times. The chain employs TRBV3-1 and TRBJ2-2; D not resolved. V was cut by 4 bases and J by 2 bases, with 8 bases left in between. This CDR3 contains 14 residues. CDR1 is LGHDT and CDR2 is YNNKEL in the germline V gene (reference sequence). The CDR3 nucleotides are TGTGCCAGCAGCCCCCAGGTTAACACCGGGGAGCTGTTTTTT. Its protein product is CASSPQVNTGELFF.

This clonotype came up many times. This chain uses TRBV27 with TRBJ2-7, with a weak D call TRBD2 (6 bases). Trimming shortened V by 6 bases and J by 2 bases, and 17 bases separated the two germline ends. CDR3 length: 15 residues. Germline CDR1 reads MNHEY; CDR2 reads SMNVEV (reference sequence). CDR3: CASSSRGVGPYEQYF. The CDR3 nucleotides read TGTGCCAGCAGCTCTCGCGGGGTGGGGCCCTACGAGCAGTACTTC.

This clonotype was counted many times. The rearrangement uses TRBV7-8 and TRBJ2-7; D might be TRBD1 (5 bases). CDR3 size: 13 residues. V was clipped by 2 bases and J by 3 bases, with 8 bases between them. Germline assignment: CDR1 SGHVS and CDR2 FQNEAQ. The CDR3 loop is CASSLSTDYEQYF. CDR3 in DNA: TGTGCCAGCAGCTTATCGACAGACTACGAGCAGTACTTC. Together with reference TRBV7-8 and TRBJ2-7, the CDR3 gives the full variable domain: GAGVSQSPRYKVAKRGQDVALRCDPISGHVSLFWYQQALGQGPEFLTYFQNEAQLDKSGLPSDRFFAERPEGSVSTLKIQRTQQEDSAVYLCASSLSTDYEQYFGPGTRLTVT.

This clonotype was picked up many times. This CDR3 reads CASSSQGNSPLHF. The CDR3 DNA reads TGCGCCAGCAGCTCTCAGGGGAATTCACCCCTCCACTTT. This chain uses TRBV5-1 with TRBJ1-6; D might be TRBD1 (6 bases). The CDR3 contains 13 residues. From germline, CDR1 is SGHRS and CDR2 YFSETQ. Trimming stripped 3 bases from V and 7 bases from J, with 8 bases between.

This clonotype was seen repeatedly, ten times or more. J is TRBJ2-5 and V is TRBV7-2; D unclear. Trimming left V 0 bases short and J 3 bases short, with 5 bases between. Germline-derived CDR1 and CDR2 are SGHTA and FQGNSA. This CDR3 is 13 amino acids long. The CDR3 nucleotides read TGTGCCAGCAGCTTAGCGGACGAAGAGACCCAGTACTTC. Its protein product is CASSLADEETQYF.

This clonotype was detected ten times or more. The rearrangement uses TRBV5-1 and TRBJ1-3; D is perhaps TRBD1 (6 bases). This CDR3 has 13 amino acids. CDR1 and CDR2 (germline): SGHRS, YFSETQ. Trimming shortened V by 7 bases and J by 0 bases, and 8 bases separated the two germline ends. CDR3 sequence (DNA): TGCGCCAGCCGGACAGACTCTGGAAACACCATATATTTT. Translation gives CASRTDSGNTIYF.

This clonotype was counted at least ten times. The CDR3 sequence: CASSLRTPDTDTQYF. The CDR3 region has the DNA TGTGCCAGCAGTTTAAGGACTCCTGACACAGATACGCAGTATTTT. V gene TRBV27 combines with J gene TRBJ2-3; tentative D call: TRBD2 (5 bases). This CDR3 has 15 residues. Trimming removed 2 bases at V and 2 bases at J, with 11 bases between. Germline assignment: CDR1 MNHEY and CDR2 SMNVEV (reference sequence).

This clonotype came up a few times. CDR3 loop: CASSVQGYSGANVLTF. CDR3 coding DNA: TGTGCCAGCAGCGTACAGGGTTACTCTGGGGCCAACGTCCTGACTTTC. The rearrangement joins TRBV7-8 to TRBJ2-6; tentative D call: TRBD1 (6 bases). Germline V lookup: CDR1 SGHVS, CDR2 FQNEAQ. The CDR3 spans 16 residues. V lost 5 bases to trimming and J lost 0 bases, with 11 bases between them.

This clonotype was counted many times. J is TRBJ1-2 and V is TRBV12-3 or TRBV12-4; 7 nucleotides match TRBD1. V shed 5 bases, J shed 4 bases, and the junction held 10 bases outside the gene matches. The CDR3 loop spans 15 amino acids. The CDR3, as DNA: TGTGCCAGCAGTACAAGACAGGGAGGTAGCTATGGCTACACCTTC. This translates into CASSTRQGGSYGYTF.

This clonotype was seen repeatedly, ten times or more. This chain connects TRBV7-2 to TRBJ1-2, with D perhaps matching TRBD1 (5 bases). From germline, CDR1 is SGHTA and CDR2 FQGNSA. This CDR3 contains 15 residues. Trimming left V 5 bases short and J 8 bases short, with 21 bases between. CDR3 DNA: TGTGCCAGCAGCCTATACCTCCTTGGGGCGGGCGGCTACACCTTC. This translates into CASSLYLLGAGGYTF.